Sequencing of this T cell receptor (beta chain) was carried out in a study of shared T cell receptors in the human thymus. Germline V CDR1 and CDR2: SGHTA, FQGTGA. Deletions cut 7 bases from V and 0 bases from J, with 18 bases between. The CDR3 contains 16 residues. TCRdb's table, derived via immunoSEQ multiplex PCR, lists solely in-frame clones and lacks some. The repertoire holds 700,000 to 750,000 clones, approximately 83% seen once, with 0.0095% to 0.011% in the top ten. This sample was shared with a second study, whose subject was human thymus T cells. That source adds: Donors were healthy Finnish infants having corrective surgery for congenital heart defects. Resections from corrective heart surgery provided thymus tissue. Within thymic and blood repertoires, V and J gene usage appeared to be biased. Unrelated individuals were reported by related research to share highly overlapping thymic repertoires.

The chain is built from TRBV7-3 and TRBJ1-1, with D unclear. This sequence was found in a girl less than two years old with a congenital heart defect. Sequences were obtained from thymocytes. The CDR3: CASKGLREVMNTEAFF. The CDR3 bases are TGTGCCAGCAAAGGATTGAGGGAGGTAATGAACACTGAAGCTTTCTTT. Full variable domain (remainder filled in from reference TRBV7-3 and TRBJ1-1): GAGVSQTPSNKVTEKGKYVELRCDPISGHTALYWYRQSLGQGPEFLIYFQGTGAADDSGLPNDRFFAVRPEGSVSTLKIQRTERGDSAVYLCASKGLREVMNTEAFFGQGTRLTVV.